The 22 T cell receptor beta chains below were found in one sample sequenced in a study of PD-1 blockade in classical Hodgkin lymphoma. Patients all relapsed after autologous stem cell transplantation, and there was variation in brentuximab vedotin exposure. Assay used: immunoSEQ multiplex PCR; TCRdb lists only in-frame clones, some missing. The profile shows nearly 55,000 clones, approximately 84% of them singletons. Sample: peripheral blood mononuclear cells (PBMCs), taken at baseline. Source of these receptors: a human donor with classical Hodgkin lymphoma.

V and J are TRBV15 and TRBJ2-3; 9 nucleotides align to TRBD2. CDR3 length: 16 residues. CDR1 LNHNV and CDR2 YYDKDF come from the germline V gene (reference sequence). Germline trimming cut 3 bases from V and 1 base from J; bases unmatched to any gene: 5. The CDR3 sequence: CATSRREGAGTDTQYF. The CDR3 nucleotides read TGTGCCACCAGCAGGCGGGAGGGGGCCGGCACAGATACGCAGTATTTT.

V and J are TRBV7-9 and TRBJ2-5; maybe TRBD2 (6 bases). Germline values: CDR1 SEHNR, CDR2 FQNEAQ (reference sequence). Trimming pared 10 bases from V and 4 bases from J, leaving 10 bases between. The CDR3 has 11 residues. This chain's CDR3 is CAILGGETQYF. The CDR3 nucleotides read TGTGCCATATTGGGGGGAGAGACCCAGTACTTC.

The table lists this clone with a few counts. The CDR3 reads CASSHLAGGRETQYF. As DNA, the CDR3 is TGTGCCAGCAGCCACCTAGCGGGAGGCCGGGAGACCCAGTACTTC. The genes are TRBV7-9 and TRBJ2-5, with 11 bases that match TRBD2. The J segment lost 5 bases and the V segment lost 5 bases, leaving 7 bases of the junction unmatched. The germline V gene encodes CDR1 SEHNR and CDR2 FQNEAQ (reference sequence). The CDR3 has 15 amino acids.

The genes are TRBV18 and TRBJ1-2; D call uncertain. V lost 3 bases and J 4 bases, leaving 12 bases between the germline ends. Germline V lookup: CDR1 KGHSH, CDR2 LQKENI. The CDR3 runs to 14 residues. The DNA of the CDR3 is TGTGCCAGCTCACCCCCGCCCGGGTCCTATGGCTACACCTTC. Its translation is CASSPPPGSYGYTF.

This clone was seen a single time. The rearrangement links TRBV7-9 to TRBJ1-2, with TRBD1 matching 8 bases. Looked up from germline, CDR1 is SEHNR and CDR2 is FQNEAQ (reference sequence). Losses at the gene ends were 3 bases for V and 4 bases for J; bases not matched to a gene: 7. The CDR3 totals 15 residues. CDR3 amino acids: CASSFNEDRGYGYTF. In DNA form, the CDR3 reads TGTGCCAGCAGCTTCAACGAAGACAGGGGCTATGGCTACACCTTC. The full variable domain, rest sourced from reference TRBV7-9 and TRBJ1-2, is DTGVSQNPRHKITKRGQNVTFRCDPISEHNRLYWYRQTLGQGPEFLTYFQNEAQLEKSRLLSDRFSAERPKGSFSTLEIQRTEQGDSAMYLCASSFNEDRGYGYTFGSGTRLTVV.

J is TRBJ2-5 and V is TRBV18; D is undetermined. In germline, CDR1 is KGHSH, CDR2 LQKENI. This CDR3 is built from 14 residues. V was cut by 6 bases and J by 5 bases, with 16 bases left in between. For the CDR3, the DNA is TGTGCCAGCTCTACCCCGGGCACCAGGGAGACCCAGTACTTC. Translation: CASSTPGTRETQYF.

This clone was counted only a few times. The V and J genes are TRBV11-2 and TRBJ1-2; D may be TRBD1 (5 bases). CDR3 length: 15 residues. Trimming cost V 1 base and J 3 bases, with 12 bases left between them. CDR1 and CDR2 (germline): SGHAT, FQNNGV. CDR3 residues: CASSLVAGSHYGYTF. CDR3 bases: TGTGCCAGCAGCTTAGTCGCAGGGTCTCACTATGGCTACACCTTC.

This clone was counted between two and nine times. The chain links TRBV7-9 to TRBJ1-3; D remains unclear. V shed 5 bases and J shed 0 bases, with 8 bases lying between them. This CDR3 has 14 amino acids. CDR1 SEHNR and CDR2 FQNEAQ come from the germline V gene (reference sequence). CDR3 in amino acids: CASSPTYSGNTIYF. The CDR3, as DNA: TGTGCCAGCAGCCCAACTTACTCTGGAAACACCATATATTTT.

The chain employs TRBV13 and TRBJ1-1, with TRBD1 matching 7 bases. CDR1 is PRHDT, CDR2 FYEKMQ, per germline (reference sequence). The CDR3 is 14 residues long. Losses at the gene ends were 5 bases for V and 5 bases for J; bases not matched to a gene: 8. Here the CDR3 DNA reads TGTGCCAGCAGCCCAAGACAGGGAAGGACTGAAGCTTTCTTT. It yields the protein CASSPRQGRTEAFF.

The CDR3 region has the DNA TGTGCCAGCAGTCCGGGGGGGATTGGAGCTTTCTTT. As protein: CASSPGGIGAFF. V usage is TRBV6-1 and J usage is TRBJ1-1, with D possibly TRBD1 on 5 matching bases. From germline, CDR1 is MNHNS and CDR2 SASEGT. Trimming removed 5 bases from V and 10 bases from J, with 14 bases in between. This CDR3 spans 12 amino acids.

With respect to this clone: The sample has other DNA sequences that encode this CDR3 too. The chain is built from TRBV2 and TRBJ2-3, with D hard to call. CDR1 is SNHLY and CDR2 is FYNNEI in the germline V gene. This CDR3 has 12 amino acids. Trimming took off 0 bases at V and 5 bases at J, with 3 bases between the two ends. This CDR3 reads CASSEARDTQYF. CDR3 nucleotides: TGTGCCAGCAGTGAAGCAAGAGATACGCAGTATTTT.

The chain recombines TRBV5-1 with TRBJ1-2; 9 nucleotides line up with TRBD1. After removal of 4 bases from V and 8 bases from J, the junction contained 6 bases not matched to a gene. Germline CDR1 SGHRS, CDR2 YFSETQ. This CDR3 contains 13 residues. CDR3 in DNA: TGCGCCAGCAGCGTACAGGGGGCGGTGGGCTACACCTTC. It encodes CASSVQGAVGYTF.

This rearrangement joins TRBV7-6 to TRBJ1-4; D gene uncertain. Between the trimmed V and J ends, which lost 4 bases and 0 bases, there was a span of 9 bases. CDR3 length equals 15 residues. From germline, CDR1 is SGHVS and CDR2 FNYEAQ. The CDR3 DNA reads as TGTGCCAGCAGCTCAGCCCCCGCAACTAATGAAAAACTGTTTTTT. As protein: CASSSAPATNEKLFF. Supplemented by reference TRBV7-6 and TRBJ1-4, the full variable domain reads GAGVSQSPRYKVTKRGQDVALRCDPISGHVSLYWYRQALGQGPEFLTYFNYEAQQDKSGLPNDRFSAERPEGSISTLTIQRTEQRDSAMYRCASSSAPATNEKLFFGSGTQLSVL.

The rearrangement joins TRBV6-6 to TRBJ2-7, with D tentatively TRBD1 or TRBD2 (5 bases each). This CDR3 spans 15 amino acids. Germline CDR1 is MNHNY and CDR2 is SVGAGI (reference sequence). V was clipped by 5 bases and J by 5 bases, with 19 bases between them. CDR3 in amino acids: CASSPRDPGLNEQYF. The CDR3 DNA reads as TGTGCCAGCAGTCCCCGGGACCCGGGTCTTAACGAGCAGTACTTC.

The rearrangement uses TRBV10-3 and TRBJ2-3, with 7 bases lining up with TRBD2. The V gene's germline CDR1 is ENHRY and CDR2 SYGVKD. This CDR3 spans 15 amino acids. The ends lost 6 bases at V and 4 bases at J; junction bases unmatched: 10. This CDR3 reads CAIRPGLSLADTQYF. In nucleotides, the CDR3 is TGTGCCATCAGGCCGGGACTATCATTAGCAGATACGCAGTATTTT.

The chain couples TRBV14 to TRBJ2-7; D possibly uses TRBD1 or TRBD2 (5 bases each). CDR1 is SGHDN and CDR2 is FVKESK in the germline V gene. There are 18 residues in the CDR3. The V and J ends lost 0 bases and 2 bases respectively, with 20 bases between them. The CDR3 here is CASSQDVWSGTVTYEQYF. Written as DNA, the CDR3 is TGTGCCAGCAGCCAAGATGTGTGGTCCGGGACGGTCACCTACGAGCAGTACTTC.

The J gene is TRBJ1-1, the V gene TRBV7-9, with no clear D. The CDR3 sequence is 17 residues long. CDR1 is SEHNR and CDR2 is FQNEAQ in the germline V gene (reference sequence). With 5 bases removed from V and 2 bases from J, the gap between germline ends came to 21 bases. This CDR3 is CASSPLGISKTNTEAFF. Here the CDR3 DNA reads TGTGCCAGCAGCCCCCTAGGTATATCGAAAACCAACACTGAAGCTTTCTTT.

This CDR3 reads CASSQENRGSYEQYF. CDR3 nucleotide sequence: TGCGCCAGCAGCCAAGAGAACAGGGGATCCTACGAGCAGTACTTC. The chain uses TRBV4-1 and TRBJ2-7; TRBD1 aligns across 7 bases. This CDR3 comprises 15 residues. Germline V gene data show CDR1 as MGHRA and CDR2 as YSYEKL. J lost 1 base, V lost 0 bases, and 3 bases had no gene match.

This clone occurred a few times. This rearrangement joins TRBV6-5 to TRBJ2-7; D remains ambiguous. This CDR3 is built from 15 residues. CDR1 and CDR2 from the germline V gene are MNHEY and SVGAGI. The ends were cut back, 2 bases at V and 3 bases at J, with 14 bases in the middle. The CDR3 here is CASSYEAQYGYEQYV. CDR3 sequence (DNA): TGTGCCAGCAGTTACGAGGCCCAGTACGGCTACGAGCAGTACGTC.

The chain links TRBV6-6 to TRBJ2-5, with a weak D call TRBD2 (6 bases). Trimming took 0 bases from V and 4 from J, leaving 12 bases between them. This CDR3 region has 15 residues. Germline CDR1 reads MNHNY; CDR2 reads SVGAGI (reference sequence). The CDR3 region is CASSYSPGGRETQYF. CDR3 DNA sequence: TGTGCCAGCAGTTACTCCCCCGGGGGACGAGAGACCCAGTACTTC.

This chain links TRBV7-2 with TRBJ2-7, with a tentative D call TRBD2 (5 bases). Germline V gene lookup returns CDR1 SGHTA and CDR2 FQGNSA. There are 11 residues in the CDR3. The V end lost 5 bases, the J end lost 3 bases, and 5 bases lay between the germline ends. CDR3 bases: TGTGCCAGCAGCGACTACTACGAGCAGTACTTC. It translates to CASSDYYEQYF. Complete variable domain (other parts from reference TRBV7-2 and TRBJ2-7): GAGVSQSPSNKVTEKGKDVELRCDPISGHTALYWYRQSLGQGLEFLIYFQGNSAPDKSGLPSDRFSAERTGGSVSTLTIQRTQQEDSAVYLCASSDYYEQYFGPGTRLTVT.

The chain combines TRBV10-3 with TRBJ1-1; D remains unclear. V was shortened by 2 bases and J by 5 bases, with 12 bases between the two germline ends. This CDR3 has 14 residues. CDR1 is ENHRY and CDR2 is SYGVKD in the germline V gene. CDR3 nucleotide sequence: TGTGCCATCAGTGAGACAGCCTCGAGGACTGAAGCTTTCTTT. Its translation: CAISETASRTEAFF.